This T cell receptor (beta chain) was obtained from a study of T-cell reconstitution after alpha-beta-depleted transplantation in children. The CDR3 has 14 residues. Germline lookup yields CDR1 SGHVS and CDR2 FQNEAQ. The V end lost 1 base, the J end lost 4 bases, and 10 bases lay between the germline ends. Unique molecular identifiers tagged the TCRbeta library. TCRdb used MiXCR to reprocess the PCR reads, holding one entry per CDR3 protein. The sample yields 250,000 to 350,000 distinct CDR3 sequences, more than 9% seen once. The sample was PBMCs from the stem cell graft donor, taken from the stem cell graft. The origin of this receptor is a human donor who donated a stem cell graft to a child with SCID. V and J are TRBV7-8 and TRBJ2-5, with TRBD1 as a possible D gene (5 bases). CDR3 coding DNA: TGTGCCAGCAGCTTAGTACAGGTGGGAGAGACCCAGTACTTC. Residues: CASSLVQVGETQYF. The whole variable domain, remainder taken from reference TRBV7-8 and TRBJ2-5, is GAGVSQSPRYKVAKRGQDVALRCDPISGHVSLFWYQQALGQGPEFLTYFQNEAQLDKSGLPSDRFFAERPEGSVSTLKIQRTQQEDSAVYLCASSLVQVGETQYFGPGTRLLVL.